This T cell receptor (beta chain) was identified during a study of early T cells in non-severe SARS-CoV-2 infection. Study information: Bulk RNA taken from unsorted whole blood was sequenced, leaving chains unpaired.

This clonotype was seen ten or more times. Its antigen is unknown. Overall study results and limits: Comparison of clonotypes with VDJdb favored anti-spike CD8 responses while missing private and CD4 specificities.

Unique molecular identifiers were affixed to single, distinct cDNA molecules. In TCRdb, the 5' RACE reads were re-called with MiXCR into one record per CDR3 protein. The profile shows 30,000 to 35,000 distinct CDR3 sequences, approximately 5% of them singletons. The sample comprised whole blood. The sequence derives from an adult who was a healthcare worker with PCR-confirmed SARS-CoV-2 infection or an uninfected control (not recorded which).

The CDR3, as DNA: TGCAGTGCTAGAGCCGGGGGAGGGACTGAAGCTTTCTTT. Translated: CSARAGGGTEAFF. The chain links TRBV20-1 to TRBJ1-1; the D gene is possibly TRBD1 (5 bases). The V and J ends lost 1 base and 5 bases respectively, with 11 bases between them. The length of the CDR3 is 13 residues. Germline assignment: CDR1 DFQATT and CDR2 SNEGSKA (reference sequence).